A single sample gave rise to the 17 T cell receptor beta chains below, sequenced in a study of blood T cell repertoires in COVID-19. Generated by immunoSEQ multiplex PCR, the TCRdb table keeps only in-frame clones and is missing some. The data show about 240,000 clones, approximately 83% seen once. The sequencing input was PBMCs or T cells enriched from blood (not recorded which). The receptors shown here come from a woman in her 40s with acute COVID-19.

The J gene is TRBJ2-1, the V gene TRBV24-1; D is perhaps TRBD2 (5 bases). The CDR3 has 19 amino acids. The V gene's germline CDR1 is KGHDR and CDR2 SFDVKD. V was cut by 3 bases and J by 5 bases, with 25 bases left in between. The CDR3, as DNA: TGTGCCACCAGTGATGCAACCTGGACTCCTTCCCCCGGGGACAATGAGCAGTTCTTC. Translated, it gives CATSDATWTPSPGDNEQFF.

Written as DNA, the CDR3 is TGTGCCAGCAGCCCCGGGAGGGGAGCCAAAAACATTCAGTACTTC. Translated, it gives CASSPGRGAKNIQYF. This rearrangement joins TRBV5-6 to TRBJ2-4, with TRBD2 matching over 8 bases. There are 15 residues in the CDR3. With 4 bases clipped from V and 0 bases from J, the junction kept 3 bases outside the gene matches. Germline V lookup: CDR1 SGHDT, CDR2 YYEEEE. Based on the CDR3 plus reference TRBV5-6 and TRBJ2-4, the full variable domain is DAGVTQSPTHLIKTRGQQVTLRCSPKSGHDTVSWYQQALGQGPQFIFQYYEEEERQRGNFPDRFSGHQFPNYSSELNVNALLLGDSALYLCASSPGRGAKNIQYFGAGTRLSVL.

The gene calls are TRBV7-9 and TRBJ1-3; a possible D gene is TRBD1 (6 bases). This CDR3 is built from 14 residues. The V and J ends lost 5 bases and 13 bases respectively, with 21 bases between them. Germline-derived CDR1 and CDR2 are SEHNR and FQNEAQ (reference sequence). The CDR3 region has the DNA TGTGCCAGCAGCCTACACGCTCCAGAGGGGGATATATATTTT. Amino acid sequence: CASSLHAPEGDIYF.

The chain carries TRBV12-3 or TRBV12-4 and TRBJ1-2, with a weak D call TRBD1 (5 bases). V shed 4 bases and J shed 7 bases, with 7 bases lying between them. CDR3 length: 11 residues. The CDR3 reads CASSSGFGYTF. CDR3 coding DNA: TGTGCCAGCAGTTCAGGGTTTGGCTACACCTTC.

This rearrangement joins TRBV7-9 to TRBJ2-7; D perhaps matches TRBD1 (6 bases). Germline V gives CDR1 SEHNR, CDR2 FQNEAQ (reference sequence). V lost 5 bases, J lost 3 bases, and 8 bases lay in between. There are 12 residues in the CDR3. DNA of the CDR3: TGTGCCAGCAGCGGGGGCGGCTACGAGCAGTACTTC. Encoded protein: CASSGGGYEQYF.

CDR3 sequence reads: CASGDGYEQYF. CDR3 bases: TGTGCCAGCGGTGACGGGTACGAGCAGTACTTC. The rearrangement uses TRBV11-2 and TRBJ2-7, with unresolved D. CDR3 size: 11 residues. Germline CDR1 SGHAT, CDR2 FQNNGV. The V gene lost 8 bases and the J gene lost 4 bases, with 9 bases spanning the gap.

J is TRBJ1-2 and V is TRBV2; D may be TRBD1 (5 bases). Per germline, CDR1 SNHLY and CDR2 FYNNEI. CDR3 size: 13 residues. Between the trimmed V and J ends, which lost 5 bases and 5 bases, there was a span of 12 bases. The DNA for the CDR3 is TGTGCCAGCAGTCAAAGACAGCTTTATGGCTACACCTTC. Its translation is CASSQRQLYGYTF.

The chain links TRBV7-3 to TRBJ2-5; 9 nucleotides match TRBD2. The CDR3 spans 15 residues. With 2 bases clipped from V and 3 bases from J, the junction kept 4 bases outside the gene matches. Germline V gene data show CDR1 as SGHTA and CDR2 as FQGTGA. The CDR3 loop reads CASSLLGGREETQYF. In DNA form, the CDR3 reads TGTGCCAGCAGCTTACTTGGCGGGAGGGAAGAGACCCAGTACTTC.

The V and J genes are TRBV6-4 and TRBJ2-3; 12 nucleotides agree with TRBD2. This CDR3 has 16 residues. Trimming removed 5 bases from V and 3 bases from J; junction bases left unmatched: 6. CDR1 is MRHNA and CDR2 is SNTAGT in the germline V gene. CDR3 bases: TGTGCCAGCAGTCCCTCTACTAGCGGGAGGACAGATACGCAGTATTTT. As protein: CASSPSTSGRTDTQYF.

To note about this clone: The DNA is left out, because the CDR3 cannot be placed on it with certainty; the CDR3 is given as TCRdb lists it. V gene TRBV21-1 combines with J gene TRBJ2-3; TRBD2 reflects the table's D call only, with no check against the DNA. TRBV21-1 is designated a pseudogene. Both ends counted, the CDR3 spans 21 residues. The CDR3: CASSKDTSASGWAGGTDTQYF.

The V call is TRBV7-9, the J call TRBJ1-1; weak D call: TRBD1 (5 bases). The length of the CDR3 is 13 residues. Germline assignment: CDR1 SEHNR and CDR2 FQNEAQ (reference sequence). The germline V and J ends were trimmed by 3 bases and 3 bases, with 8 bases remaining between them. The CDR3 reads CASSFRVDTEAFF. The DNA of the CDR3 is TGTGCCAGCAGCTTCAGGGTGGACACTGAAGCTTTCTTT.

The V gene is TRBV28, the J gene TRBJ1-3; the match to TRBD1 covers 8 bases. CDR3 size: 19 residues. CDR1 is MDHEN and CDR2 is SYDVKM in the germline V gene. V gave up 3 bases and J gave up 0 bases; unmatched junction bases: 13. In nucleotides, the CDR3 is TGTGCCAGCAGTTTTCGGCGGGGCAGGGGGCTCTACTCTGGAAACACCATATATTTT. Translated: CASSFRRGRGLYSGNTIYF.

This sequence joins TRBV5-1 and TRBJ1-2; TRBD1 is a possible D gene (5 bases). This CDR3 has 15 amino acids. V shed 3 bases and J shed 4 bases, with 16 bases lying between them. Germline CDR1 and CDR2: SGHRS and YFSETQ. The CDR3 reads CASSYRDPGGYGYTF. The CDR3 DNA follows: TGCGCCAGCAGCTACCGGGACCCGGGGGGCTATGGCTACACCTTC. Full variable domain (missing parts from reference TRBV5-1 and TRBJ1-2): KAGVTQTPRYLIKTRGQQVTLSCSPISGHRSVSWYQQTPGQGLQFLFEYFSETQRNKGNFPGRFSGRQFSNSRSEMNVSTLELGDSALYLCASSYRDPGGYGYTFGSGTRLTVV.

V and J are TRBV11-3 and TRBJ2-5; TRBD2 agrees at 10 bases. Trimming cost V 0 bases and J 5 bases; bases outside gene matches: 9. Germline loops: CDR1 SGHNT, CDR2 YENEEA. The CDR3 extends over 17 amino acids. The CDR3 nucleotides are TGTGCCAGCAGCTTAGAACTAGCGGGGTCCCCTCGGGAGACCCAGTACTTC. Its translation is CASSLELAGSPRETQYF.

The chain has TRBV12-5 and TRBJ2-1; 8 bases align to TRBD1. Germline-derived CDR1 and CDR2 are LGHNT and FRNRAP. V trimming: 1 base; J trimming: 6 bases; junction bases outside the gene matches: 5. CDR3 size: 15 residues. This chain's CDR3 is CASGLGQGAINEQFF. Here the CDR3 DNA reads TGTGCTAGTGGTTTGGGGCAGGGGGCGATCAATGAGCAGTTCTTC.

The chain uses TRBV27 and TRBJ1-2; D unresolved. Germline assignment: CDR1 MNHEY and CDR2 SMNVEV (reference sequence). The V end was cut by 0 bases, the J end by 3 bases, with 11 bases between. This CDR3 has 15 amino acids. The CDR3 bases are TGTGCCAGCAGTTTATCGCAAGAATCAGACTATGGCTACACCTTC. It specifies CASSLSQESDYGYTF.

The chain is built from TRBV14 and TRBJ2-7, with D perhaps TRBD2 (5 bases). This CDR3 spans 12 amino acids. With 4 bases removed from V and 5 bases from J, the gap between germline ends came to 9 bases. Germline V CDR1 and CDR2: SGHDN, FVKESK. The CDR3 sequence is CASSPGLHEQYF. DNA of the CDR3: TGTGCCAGCAGCCCAGGACTCCACGAGCAGTACTTC.